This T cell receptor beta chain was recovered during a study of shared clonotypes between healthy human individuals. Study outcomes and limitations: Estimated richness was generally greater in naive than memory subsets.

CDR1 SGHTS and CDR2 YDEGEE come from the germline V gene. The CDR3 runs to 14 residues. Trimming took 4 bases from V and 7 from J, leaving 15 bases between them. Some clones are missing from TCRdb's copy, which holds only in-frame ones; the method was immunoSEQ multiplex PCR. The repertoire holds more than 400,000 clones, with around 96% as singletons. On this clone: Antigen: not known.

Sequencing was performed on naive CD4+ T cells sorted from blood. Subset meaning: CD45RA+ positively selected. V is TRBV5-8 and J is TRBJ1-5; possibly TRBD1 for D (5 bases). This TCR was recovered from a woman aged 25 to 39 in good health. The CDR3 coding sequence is TGTGCCAGCAGCCTCCGGGACGCGAGACAGCCCCAGCATTTT. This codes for CASSLRDARQPQHF.